This TCR beta chain was documented in a study of T cell changes during pregnancy in multiple sclerosis. Assay used: immunoSEQ multiplex PCR; TCRdb lists only in-frame clones, some missing. Of roughly 72,000 clones listed, around nine tenths are singletons. The germline V gene has CDR1 SGHNT and CDR2 YYREEE (reference sequence). V gave up 4 bases and J gave up 9 bases; unmatched junction bases: 11. This CDR3 spans 15 amino acids. J is TRBJ2-1 and V is TRBV5-4, with 9 bases aligning to TRBD1. The TCR originated in a female donor with multiple sclerosis, enrolled in a pregnancy study. Source: CD4+ T cells from peripheral blood mononuclear cells, taken before pregnancy. The chain's CDR3 is CASSPPGQGGSEQFF. The CDR3 DNA reads as TGTGCCAGCAGCCCGCCGGGACAGGGTGGCAGTGAGCAGTTCTTC.